This T cell receptor beta chain was sequenced in a study of identical twins (dated by TCRdb to between 2015 and 2016). Regarding the complete study: To test whether fetal clonotypes persist, this study deep-sequenced TCR alpha and beta repertoires from monozygotic twins, from unrelated adults of various ages, and from cord blood. Replicate twin experiments were performed at different times using different library preparation protocols to rule out contamination.

In regard to this clonotype: Its antigen target is currently unknown. Base qualities are not recorded, but no much larger clone differs from it by a single base.

All donors were healthy Caucasians. The twin cohort consisted of three pairs of female monozygotic twins, all aged about 18 to 29 years. The RNA used for TCR libraries was isolated from peripheral blood mononuclear cells. Based on the germline V gene, the CDR1 and CDR2 sequences are MDHEN and SYDVKM. Counted from cysteine to phenylalanine, this CDR3 has 14 amino acids. CDR3 DNA is the only sequence kept; it has 42 bases, read in frame from the first base. Germline trimming: 3 bases from V, 6 bases from J; junction bases outside gene matches: 6. General findings and caveats noted by the study authors: Out-of-frame TCR alpha sequences shared between twins showed an excess of low generation-probability sequences compared with coincidental sharing between unrelated individuals. Abundant cord blood beta clonotypes carried fewer insertions; young adult naive repertoires showed a weaker similar trend, while memory repertoires showed none. Recombination models systematically underestimated out-of-frame TCR alpha sharing in monozygotic twins but agreed with sharing between unrelated individuals. Invariant T cells such as MAIT and iNKT could partly confound zero-insertion analyses, although diverse VJ usage argued against such confounding for most clonotypes. Because the same donors could not be followed over many years, the conclusions relied on cross-sectional statistical analysis. Excess twin sharing in beta out-of-frame sequences was weaker because fewer shared sequences lowered the signal-to-noise ratio.

Receptor amplification or capture employed 5' RACE. Sequenced on an Illumina HiSeq 2000. A universal primer binding site was added through template switching, and the final cDNA carried a unique molecular identifier so that TCR cDNA molecules could be counted accurately. Specific primers in the conserved constant-segment region were used to synthesize first-strand cDNA for TCR alpha and beta chains. To control for contamination, each cDNA library was double barcoded with a SMART-Mk sample barcode plus Illumina barcodes. TruSeq adapter sequences along with Illumina sample barcodes were introduced in two successive PCR steps. TCR alpha and beta cDNA libraries were sequenced on the Illumina HiSeq platform with custom primers. The study's processing was this. Raw reads were processed with MiGEC to extract unique molecular identifiers, and MiXCR was used to determine CDR3 positions. For each individual, recombination models were inferred using an EM algorithm with the repgenHMM and IGoR tools. Shared clonotypes were analyzed with the tcR package in R, and sharing was normalized by the product of cloneset sizes. To study raw recombination free of thymic and clonal selection effects, out-of-frame nonproductive sequences were analyzed. TCRdb reprocessed the public reads (quality trimming at Q25 with fastp, clone calling with MiXCR) and kept in-frame beta chains. Identical CDR3 protein sequences are pooled into one entry, listed with their most common genes and DNA. These V and J calls are TCRdb output, not the study's own analysis. The sample table records 450,000 to 650,000 distinct CDR3 sequences; over 8.5% of these occur just once. The top ten clones comprise 2.5% to 3.5% of the sample.

The same data also contributed to another study, on yellow fever vaccine responses in identical twins. That second report states: The authors reported that the T cell response to vaccination in identical twins appeared partly convergent and partly personalized. In identical twins, the study followed T cell clones that responded to the vaccine with precision.

Sequenced: PBMCs. The sequence came from a woman aged 18-35 years in good health. The rearrangement joined TRBV28 to TRBJ1-2, with 8 junctional bases fitting TRBD1. The nucleotide sequence is TGTGCCAGCAGTTTCCCAGGGGGCGGAGATGGCTACACCTTC. Its coded protein is CASSFPGGGDGYTF.